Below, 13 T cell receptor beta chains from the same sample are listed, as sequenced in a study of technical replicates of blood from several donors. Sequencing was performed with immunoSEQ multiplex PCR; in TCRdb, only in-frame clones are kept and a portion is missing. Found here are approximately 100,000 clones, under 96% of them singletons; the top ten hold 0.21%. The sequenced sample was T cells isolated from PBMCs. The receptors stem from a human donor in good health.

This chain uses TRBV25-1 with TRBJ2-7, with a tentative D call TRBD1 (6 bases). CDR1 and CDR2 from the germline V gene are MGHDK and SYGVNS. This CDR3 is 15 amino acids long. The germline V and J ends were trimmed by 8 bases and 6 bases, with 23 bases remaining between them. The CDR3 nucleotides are TGTGCCAGCCTCCAGACCAGGGGTAATACGGGCGAGCAGTACTTC. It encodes CASLQTRGNTGEQYF.

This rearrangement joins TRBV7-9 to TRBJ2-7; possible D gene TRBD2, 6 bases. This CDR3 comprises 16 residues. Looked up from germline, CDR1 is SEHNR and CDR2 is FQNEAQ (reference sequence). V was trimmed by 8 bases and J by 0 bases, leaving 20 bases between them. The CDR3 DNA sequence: TGTGCCAGCGATTACGGCGGGGCAGGGACCTCCTACGAGCAGTACTTC. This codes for CASDYGGAGTSYEQYF. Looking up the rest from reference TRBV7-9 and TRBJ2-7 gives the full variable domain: DTGVSQNPRHKITKRGQNVTFRCDPISEHNRLYWYRQTLGQGPEFLTYFQNEAQLEKSRLLSDRFSAERPKGSFSTLEIQRTEQGDSAMYLCASDYGGAGTSYEQYFGPGTRLTVT.

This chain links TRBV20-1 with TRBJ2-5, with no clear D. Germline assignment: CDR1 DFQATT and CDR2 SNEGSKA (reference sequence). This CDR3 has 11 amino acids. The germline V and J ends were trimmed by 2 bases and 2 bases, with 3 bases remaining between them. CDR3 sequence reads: CSARLQETQYF. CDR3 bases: TGCAGTGCTAGATTACAAGAGACCCAGTACTTC.

The DNA of the CDR3 is TGTGCCAGCAGCTTATCTCAGGGGCTTAGAGATACGCAGTATTTT. This encodes CASSLSQGLRDTQYF. V is TRBV7-9 and J is TRBJ2-3; D may be TRBD1 (6 bases). Trimming took off 2 bases at V and 5 bases at J, with 14 bases between the two ends. The CDR3 is made up of 15 amino acids. Germline loops: CDR1 SEHNR, CDR2 FQNEAQ (reference sequence).

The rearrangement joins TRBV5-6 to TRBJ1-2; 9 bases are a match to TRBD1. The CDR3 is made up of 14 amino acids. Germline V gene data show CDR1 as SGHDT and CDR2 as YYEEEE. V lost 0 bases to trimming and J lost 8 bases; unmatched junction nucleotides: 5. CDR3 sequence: CASSLGGQGPGYTF. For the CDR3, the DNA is TGTGCCAGCAGCTTGGGGGGACAGGGTCCCGGCTACACCTTC.

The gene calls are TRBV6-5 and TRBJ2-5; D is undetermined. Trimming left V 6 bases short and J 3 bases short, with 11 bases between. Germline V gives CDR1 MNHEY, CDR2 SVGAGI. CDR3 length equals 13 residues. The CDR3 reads CASRVTIEETQYF. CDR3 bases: TGTGCCAGCAGAGTCACGATAGAAGAGACCCAGTACTTC.

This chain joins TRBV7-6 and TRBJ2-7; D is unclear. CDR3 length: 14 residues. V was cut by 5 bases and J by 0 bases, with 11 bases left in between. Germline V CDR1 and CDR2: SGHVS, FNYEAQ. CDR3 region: CASSLGHTSYEQYF. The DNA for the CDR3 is TGTGCCAGCAGCCTAGGGCATACCTCCTACGAGCAGTACTTC.

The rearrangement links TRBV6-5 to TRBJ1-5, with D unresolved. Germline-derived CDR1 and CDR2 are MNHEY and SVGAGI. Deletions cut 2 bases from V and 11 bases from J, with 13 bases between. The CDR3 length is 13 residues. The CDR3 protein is CASSYVPGVAQHF. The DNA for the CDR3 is TGTGCCAGCAGTTACGTACCCGGGGTGGCCCAGCATTTT.

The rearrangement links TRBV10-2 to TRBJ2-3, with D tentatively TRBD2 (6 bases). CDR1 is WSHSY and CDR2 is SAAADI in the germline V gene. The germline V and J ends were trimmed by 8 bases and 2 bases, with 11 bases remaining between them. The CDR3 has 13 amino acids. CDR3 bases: TGCGCCAGCTCCGCGGGACTCACAGATACGCAGTATTTT. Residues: CASSAGLTDTQYF.

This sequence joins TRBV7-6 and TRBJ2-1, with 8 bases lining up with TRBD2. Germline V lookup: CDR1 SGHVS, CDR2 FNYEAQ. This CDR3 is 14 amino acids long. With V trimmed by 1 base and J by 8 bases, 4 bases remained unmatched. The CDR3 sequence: CASSLVSSGDEQFF. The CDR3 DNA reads TGTGCCAGCAGCTTAGTGAGTAGCGGGGATGAGCAGTTCTTC.

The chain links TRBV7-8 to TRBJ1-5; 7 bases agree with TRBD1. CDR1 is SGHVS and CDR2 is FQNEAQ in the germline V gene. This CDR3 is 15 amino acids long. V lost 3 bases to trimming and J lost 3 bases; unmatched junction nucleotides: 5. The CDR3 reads CASSLGQSNNQPQHF. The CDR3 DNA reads TGTGCCAGCAGCTTGGGACAGTCTAACAATCAGCCCCAGCATTTT.

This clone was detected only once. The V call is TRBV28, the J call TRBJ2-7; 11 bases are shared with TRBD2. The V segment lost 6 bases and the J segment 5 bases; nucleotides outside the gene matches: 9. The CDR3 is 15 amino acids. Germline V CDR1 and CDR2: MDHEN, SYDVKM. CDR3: CASSSPGTSGHEQYF. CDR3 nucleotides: TGTGCCAGCAGCTCTCCCGGGACTAGCGGCCACGAGCAGTACTTC.

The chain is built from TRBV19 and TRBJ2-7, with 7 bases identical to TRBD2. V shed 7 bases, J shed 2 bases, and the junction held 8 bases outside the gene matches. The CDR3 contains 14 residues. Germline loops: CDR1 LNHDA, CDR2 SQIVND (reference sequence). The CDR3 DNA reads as TGTGCCAGTACCATCGGACTAGGGCCCTACGAGCAGTACTTC. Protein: CASTIGLGPYEQYF. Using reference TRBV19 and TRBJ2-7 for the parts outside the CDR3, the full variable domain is DGGITQSPKYLFRKEGQNVTLSCEQNLNHDAMYWYRQDPGQGLRLIYYSQIVNDFQKGDIAEGYSVSREKKESFPLTVTSAQKNPTAFYLCASTIGLGPYEQYFGPGTRLTVT.